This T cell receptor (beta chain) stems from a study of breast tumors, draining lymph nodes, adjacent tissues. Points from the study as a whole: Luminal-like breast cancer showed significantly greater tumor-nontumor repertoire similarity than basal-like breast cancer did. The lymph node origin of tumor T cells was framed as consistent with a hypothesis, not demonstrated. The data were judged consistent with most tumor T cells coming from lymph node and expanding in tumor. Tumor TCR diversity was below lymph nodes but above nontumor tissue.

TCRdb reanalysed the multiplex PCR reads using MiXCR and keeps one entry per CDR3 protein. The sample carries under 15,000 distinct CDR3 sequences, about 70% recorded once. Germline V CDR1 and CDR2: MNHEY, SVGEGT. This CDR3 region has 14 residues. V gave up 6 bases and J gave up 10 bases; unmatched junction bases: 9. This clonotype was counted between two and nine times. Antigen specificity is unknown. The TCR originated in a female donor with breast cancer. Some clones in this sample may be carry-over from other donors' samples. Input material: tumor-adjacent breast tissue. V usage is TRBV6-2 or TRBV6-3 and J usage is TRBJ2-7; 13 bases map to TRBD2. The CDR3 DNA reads TGTGCCAGCAGCGCCGGACTAGCGGGAGTTGAACAGTACTTC. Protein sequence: CASSAGLAGVEQYF.